Detailed here is one TCR beta chain. The PCR made use of 60 Vbeta and 13 Jbeta primers. TCRdb's table, derived via immunoSEQ multiplex PCR, lists solely in-frame clones and lacks some. Of about 100,000 clones listed, roughly 80% are singletons. This sample stems from a study of cytomegalovirus exposure and HLA in healthy donors. Study as a whole: One earlier analysis, a look at roughly 180 million T cells, found more than 100 million unique TCR beta sequences.

Germline CDR1 is MDHEN and CDR2 is SYDVKM. The CDR3 loop spans 15 amino acids. Trimming left V 7 bases short and J 7 bases short, with 17 bases between. The V and J genes are TRBV28 and TRBJ1-6; tentative D call: TRBD1 (6 bases). Sequencing was done on a sample of PBMCs. The source of this sequence is a man in his fifties or sixties in good health and CMV-seropositive. CDR3 region: CASIPPGQLNSPLHF. CDR3 coding DNA: TGTGCCAGCATCCCCCCCGGACAGCTCAATTCACCCCTCCACTTT.